The 10 T cell receptor beta chains reported below all come from one sample, sequenced in a study of glioma-infiltrating T cells. The iRepertoire nested amplicon-rescue multiplex PCR amplified TCR alpha and beta CDR3s from RNA. TCRdb re-analysed the multiplex PCR reads in MiXCR, keeping a single row per CDR3 protein. The sample holds about 4,900 distinct CDR3 sequences, roughly a third seen once. Sequenced sample: glioma tissue, nonneoplastic brain tissue, or PBMCs (not recorded which). Source of these receptors: a human donor with low-grade glioma or glioblastoma, undergoing nonglioma brain surgery, or in good health (not recorded which).

By proportion, this clonotype is medium-sized. The V gene is TRBV2, the J gene TRBJ1-1, with D perhaps TRBD1 (5 bases). Trimming left V 6 bases short and J 1 base short, with 12 bases between. In germline, CDR1 is SNHLY, CDR2 FYNNEI. This CDR3 is built from 14 residues. The CDR3 reads CASSAVTENTEAFF. The DNA for the CDR3 is TGTGCCAGCAGCGCTGTGACAGAGAACACTGAAGCTTTCTTT.

Worth noting for this clonotype: The junction departs from germline at one end; a sequencing error may be responsible. This chain uses TRBV9 with TRBJ2-6, with D possibly being TRBD1 (5 bases). Germline V lookup: CDR1 SGDLS, CDR2 YYNGEE. The length of the CDR3 is 17 residues. CDR3 DNA: TGTGCCAGCAATAAGGGTCCGTCTCTCTCTGGGGCCAACGTCCCGACTTTC. It specifies CASNKGPSLSGANVPTF.

This clonotype occurred once. This may stem from a read error, because a much larger clone lies one nucleotide away. CDR3 protein: CASGLGGGIDVNEQFF. The CDR3 DNA sequence: TGTGCTAGTGGTTTAGGGGGCGGGATAGACGTTAATGAGCAGTTCTTC. The V gene is TRBV12-5, the J gene TRBJ2-1; perhaps TRBD1 as D (7 bases). Germline V gives CDR1 LGHNT, CDR2 FRNRAP. Between the trimmed V and J ends, which lost 3 bases and 7 bases, there was a span of 19 bases. There are 16 residues in the CDR3.

This clonotype was observed at least ten times. The V and J genes are TRBV3-1 and TRBJ2-1; D gene uncertain. Germline V gene data show CDR1 as LGHDT and CDR2 as YNNKEL (reference sequence). The CDR3 sequence is 15 residues long. The V and J ends lost 0 bases and 0 bases respectively, with 6 bases between them. The CDR3 region is CASSQEETSYNEQFF. DNA of the CDR3: TGTGCCAGCAGCCAAGAAGAAACCTCCTACAATGAGCAGTTCTTC.

This clonotype was seen only a few times. A read error may account for a junction end that differs from germline. V is TRBV13 and J is TRBJ1-4; tentative D call: TRBD1 (5 bases). The CDR3 spans 14 residues. The germline gives CDR1 PRHDT, CDR2 FYEKMQ (reference sequence). The CDR3 sequence is CASSPRGSSERLFF. The CDR3 coding sequence is TGTGCCAGCAGCCCTCGGGGGAGTTCGGAAAGACTGTTTTTT.

The genes are TRBV20-1 and TRBJ2-1; D gene unclear. Germline-derived CDR1 and CDR2 are DFQATT and SNEGSKA (reference sequence). V was pared by 5 bases and J by 6 bases, with 14 bases between. The CDR3 runs to 13 residues. CDR3 in amino acids: CSASEELVNEQFF. Written as DNA, the CDR3 is TGCAGTGCTTCGGAAGAGTTAGTCAATGAGCAGTTCTTC.

The chain is built from TRBV18 and TRBJ1-5; no firm D call. Per the germline V gene, CDR1 is KGHSH and CDR2 is LQKENI. This CDR3 has 12 amino acids. V lost 3 bases, J lost 3 bases, and 3 bases lay in between. Written as DNA, the CDR3 is TGTGCCAGCTCACCCAACAATCAGCCCCAGCATTTT. This encodes CASSPNNQPQHF. Full variable domain (outside the CDR3, taken from reference TRBV18 and TRBJ1-5): NAGVMQNPRHLVRRRGQEARLRCSPMKGHSHVYWYRQLPEEGLKFMVYLQKENIIDESGMPKERFSAEFPKEGPSILRIQQVVRGDSAAYFCASSPNNQPQHFGDGTRLSIL.

This clonotype has a single count. This sequence may be a read error, since a much larger clone differs from it by one base. In DNA, the CDR3 is TGTGCCAGCAGACCTGGACAGAACACTGAAGCTTTCTTT. Amino acids: CASRPGQNTEAFF. The chain has TRBV13 and TRBJ1-1, with D perhaps TRBD1 (5 bases). V was shortened by 6 bases and J by 1 base, with 9 bases between the two germline ends. The germline V gene has CDR1 PRHDT and CDR2 FYEKMQ (reference sequence). The CDR3 loop spans 13 amino acids.

This clonotype was seen only once. The junction shows a germline mismatch at one end, possibly a read error. The chain employs TRBV20-1 and TRBJ2-1; D uncertain. The CDR3 is made up of 15 amino acids. The germline V gene encodes CDR1 DFQATT and CDR2 SNEGSKA (reference sequence). CDR3 in amino acids: CNARDPRLVGNEQFF. The DNA for the CDR3 is TGCAATGCTAGAGATCCCAGGCTGGTGGGGAATGAGCAGTTCTTC.

This clonotype was seen at least ten times. This chain uses TRBV10-3 with TRBJ1-2; D is unresolved. V dropped 7 bases and J dropped 2 bases, with 11 bases sitting between them. Per germline, CDR1 ENHRY and CDR2 SYGVKD. CDR3 size: 13 residues. The CDR3: CAITDRENYGYTF. The CDR3 bases are TGTGCCATCACGGACCGGGAGAACTATGGCTACACCTTC.